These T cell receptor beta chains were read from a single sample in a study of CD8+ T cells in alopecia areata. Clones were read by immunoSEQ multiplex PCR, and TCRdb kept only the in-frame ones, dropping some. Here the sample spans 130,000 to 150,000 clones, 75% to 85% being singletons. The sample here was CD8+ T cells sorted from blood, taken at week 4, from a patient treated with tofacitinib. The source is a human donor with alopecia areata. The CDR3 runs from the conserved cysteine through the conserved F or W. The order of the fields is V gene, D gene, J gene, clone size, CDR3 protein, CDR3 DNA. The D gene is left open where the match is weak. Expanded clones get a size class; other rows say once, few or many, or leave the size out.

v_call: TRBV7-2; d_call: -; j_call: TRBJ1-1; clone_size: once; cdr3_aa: CASSFKGTEAFF; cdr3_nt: TGTGCCAGCAGCTTTAAGGGCACTGAAGCTTTCTTT
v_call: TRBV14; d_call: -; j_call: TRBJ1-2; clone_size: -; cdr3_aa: CAIDDEFKHGYTF; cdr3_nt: TGTGCCATCGACGACGAGTTTAAACATGGCTACACCTTC
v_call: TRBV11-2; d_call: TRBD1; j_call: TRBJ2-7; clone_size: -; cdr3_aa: CASSFDRQGPGYEQYF; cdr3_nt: TGTGCCAGCAGCTTCGACCGACAGGGGCCAGGCTACGAGCAGTACTTC
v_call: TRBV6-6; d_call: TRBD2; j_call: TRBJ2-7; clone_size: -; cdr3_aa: CASSYSGGPAYEQYF; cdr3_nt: TGTGCCAGCAGTTACAGCGGGGGGCCTGCCTACGAGCAGTACTTC
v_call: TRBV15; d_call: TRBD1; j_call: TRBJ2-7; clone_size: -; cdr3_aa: CATSKDRGRDSYEQYF; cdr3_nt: TGTGCCACCAGCAAAGACAGGGGGAGGGACTCCTACGAGCAGTACTTC
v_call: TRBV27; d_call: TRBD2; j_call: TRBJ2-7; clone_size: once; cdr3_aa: CASVGTSGDSSYEQYF; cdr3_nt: TGTGCCAGCGTCGGGACTAGCGGGGATAGCTCCTACGAGCAGTACTTC
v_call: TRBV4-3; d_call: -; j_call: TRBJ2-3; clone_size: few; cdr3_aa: CASSQDLGWSASSTDTQYF; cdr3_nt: TGCGCCAGCAGCCAAGATCTCGGTTGGAGCGCTTCTAGCACAGATACGCAGTATTTT
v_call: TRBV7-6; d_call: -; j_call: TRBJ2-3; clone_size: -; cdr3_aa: CASSLGGGGTDTQYF; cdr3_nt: TGTGCCAGCAGCTTAGGTGGCGGAGGCACAGATACGCAGTATTTT
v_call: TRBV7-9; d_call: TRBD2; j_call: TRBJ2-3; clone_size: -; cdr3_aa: CASSREGIPDTQYF; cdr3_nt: TGTGCCAGCAGCCGGGAGGGTATTCCAGATACGCAGTATTTT
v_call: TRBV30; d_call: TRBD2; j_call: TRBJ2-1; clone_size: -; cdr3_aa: CAWSVKPGGYNEQFF; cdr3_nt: TGTGCCTGGAGTGTTAAACCGGGGGGCTACAATGAGCAGTTCTTC
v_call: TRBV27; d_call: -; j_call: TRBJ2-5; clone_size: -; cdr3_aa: CASSKHATGTQYF; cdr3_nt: TGTGCCAGCAGTAAACATGCCACAGGGACCCAGTACTTC
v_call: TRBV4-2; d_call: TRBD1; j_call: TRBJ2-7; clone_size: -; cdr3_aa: CASSQGGQGSYEQYF; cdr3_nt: TGTGCCAGCAGCCAGGGAGGACAGGGCTCCTACGAGCAGTACTTC
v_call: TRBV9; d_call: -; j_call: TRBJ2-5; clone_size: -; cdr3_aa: CASSAGGTQYF; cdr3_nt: TGTGCCAGCAGCGCTGGGGGGACCCAGTACTTC
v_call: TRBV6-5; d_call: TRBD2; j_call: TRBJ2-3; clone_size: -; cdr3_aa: CASSRLAGGRDTQYF; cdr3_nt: TGTGCCAGCAGTCGACTAGCGGGGGGCCGAGATACGCAGTATTTT
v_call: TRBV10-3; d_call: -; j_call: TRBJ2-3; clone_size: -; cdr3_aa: CAITMSGWVTDTQYF; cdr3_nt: TGTGCCATCACCATGAGTGGGTGGGTCACAGATACGCAGTATTTT
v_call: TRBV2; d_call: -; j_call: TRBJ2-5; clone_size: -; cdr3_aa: CASSDGAGQETQYF; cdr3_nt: TGTGCCAGCAGTGACGGGGCAGGACAAGAGACCCAGTACTTC
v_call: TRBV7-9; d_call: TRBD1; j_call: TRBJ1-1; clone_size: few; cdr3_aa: CASRAGGYTEAFF; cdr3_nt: TGTGCCTCTCGAGCAGGGGGATACACTGAAGCTTTCTTT
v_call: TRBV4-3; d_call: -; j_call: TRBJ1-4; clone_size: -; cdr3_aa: CASSQDVVANEKLFF; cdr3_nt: TGCGCCAGCAGCCAAGATGTTGTGGCGAATGAAAAACTGTTTTTT
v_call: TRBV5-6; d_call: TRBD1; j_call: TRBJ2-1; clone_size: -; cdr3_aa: CASSLGTGSEQFF; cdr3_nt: TGTGCCAGCAGCTTGGGGACAGGGAGTGAGCAGTTCTTC